This TCR beta chain derives from a study of blood T cell repertoires in COVID-19. In the study overall: T cells, B-cell-depleted T cells, or PBMCs supplied cDNA or gDNA.

As processed by the authors: The authors estimated nucleated cell counts from reference gene primer amplification. Assay: immunoSEQ multiplex PCR; the TCRdb copy retains only in-frame clones and omits some. That table gives V, J and clone size, and the DNA gave D and trimming. The data contain more than 150,000 clones, around four fifths of them singletons. In germline, CDR1 is MGHDK, CDR2 SYGVNS. The CDR3 runs 17 residues. The trim removed 1 base at V and 4 bases at J, leaving 7 bases unmatched. The clonotype comes from a young woman with acute or convalescent COVID-19. Input material: peripheral blood. V is TRBV25-1 and J is TRBJ2-1, with 10 positions matching TRBD2. The CDR3 loop is CASSESRSGRPYNEQFF. CDR3 nucleotide sequence: TGTGCCAGCAGTGAATCTCGTAGCGGGAGGCCATACAATGAGCAGTTCTTC.